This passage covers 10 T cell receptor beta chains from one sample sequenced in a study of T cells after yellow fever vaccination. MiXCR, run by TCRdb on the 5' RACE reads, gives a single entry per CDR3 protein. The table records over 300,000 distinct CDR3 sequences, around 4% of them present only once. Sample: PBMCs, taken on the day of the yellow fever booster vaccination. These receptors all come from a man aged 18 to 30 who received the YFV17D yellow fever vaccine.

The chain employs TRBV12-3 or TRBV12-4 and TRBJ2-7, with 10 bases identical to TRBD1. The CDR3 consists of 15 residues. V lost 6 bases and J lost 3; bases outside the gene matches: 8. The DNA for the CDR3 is TGTGCCAGCAGCCTCGGACAGGGGGTTATCTACGAGCAGTACTTC. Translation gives CASSLGQGVIYEQYF.

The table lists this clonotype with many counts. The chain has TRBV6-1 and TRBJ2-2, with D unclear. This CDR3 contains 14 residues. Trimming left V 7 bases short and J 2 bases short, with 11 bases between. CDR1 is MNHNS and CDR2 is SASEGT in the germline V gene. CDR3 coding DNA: TGTGCCAGCATCTCAGGCAGCAACACCGGGGAGCTGTTTTTT. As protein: CASISGSNTGELFF.

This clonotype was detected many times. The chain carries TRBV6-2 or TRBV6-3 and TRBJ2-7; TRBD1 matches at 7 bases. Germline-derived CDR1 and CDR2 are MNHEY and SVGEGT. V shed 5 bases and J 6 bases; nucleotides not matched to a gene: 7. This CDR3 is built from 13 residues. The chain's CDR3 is CASSDRVGLEQYF. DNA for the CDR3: TGTGCCAGCAGTGACAGGGTCGGACTCGAGCAGTACTTC.

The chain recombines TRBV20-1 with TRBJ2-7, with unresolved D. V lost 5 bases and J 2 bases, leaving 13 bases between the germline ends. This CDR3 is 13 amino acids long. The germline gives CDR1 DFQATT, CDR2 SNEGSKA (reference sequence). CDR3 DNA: TGCAGTGCTCTTCAGACAAAGACCTACGAGCAGTACGTC. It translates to CSALQTKTYEQYV.

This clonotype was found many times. The chain's CDR3 is CASSDRGTEAFF. The DNA for the CDR3 is TGCGCCAGCAGCGACAGGGGGACTGAAGCTTTCTTT. The V gene is TRBV4-3, the J gene TRBJ1-1; 9 bases fit TRBD1. CDR3 length: 12 amino acids. Germline V gene data show CDR1 as LGHNA and CDR2 as YSLEER. With 5 bases clipped from V and 5 bases from J, the junction kept 0 bases outside the gene matches.

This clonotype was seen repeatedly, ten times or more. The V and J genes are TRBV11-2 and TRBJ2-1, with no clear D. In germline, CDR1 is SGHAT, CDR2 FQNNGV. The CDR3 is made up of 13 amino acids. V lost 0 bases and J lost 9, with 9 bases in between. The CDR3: CASSLDLMGEQFF. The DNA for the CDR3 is TGTGCCAGCAGCTTAGATCTTATGGGTGAGCAGTTCTTC.

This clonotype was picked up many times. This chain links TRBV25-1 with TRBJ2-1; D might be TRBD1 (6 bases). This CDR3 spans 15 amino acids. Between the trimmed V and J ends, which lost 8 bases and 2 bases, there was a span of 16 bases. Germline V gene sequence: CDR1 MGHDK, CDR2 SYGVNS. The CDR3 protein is CASDPGTGPYNEQFF. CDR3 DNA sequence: TGTGCCAGCGACCCCGGCACAGGGCCCTACAATGAGCAGTTCTTC.

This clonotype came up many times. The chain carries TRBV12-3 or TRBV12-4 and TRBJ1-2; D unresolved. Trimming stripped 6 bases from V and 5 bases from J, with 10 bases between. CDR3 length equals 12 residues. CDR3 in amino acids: CASSPGSYGYTF. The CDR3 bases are TGTGCCAGCAGCCCGGGATCTTATGGCTACACCTTC.

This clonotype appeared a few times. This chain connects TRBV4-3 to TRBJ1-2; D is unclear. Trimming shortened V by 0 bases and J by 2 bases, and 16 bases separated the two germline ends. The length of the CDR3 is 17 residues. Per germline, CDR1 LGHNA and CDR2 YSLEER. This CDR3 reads CASSQDLRGYENYGYTF. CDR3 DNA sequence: TGCGCCAGCAGCCAAGATTTGCGGGGATACGAGAACTATGGCTACACCTTC.

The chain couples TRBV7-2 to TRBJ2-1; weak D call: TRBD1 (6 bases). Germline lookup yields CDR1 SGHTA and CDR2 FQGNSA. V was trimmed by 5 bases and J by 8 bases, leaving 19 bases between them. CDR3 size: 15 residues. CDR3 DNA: TGTGCCAGCAGCCCTTTGAGAATATCAGGGGATGAGCAGTTCTTC. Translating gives CASSPLRISGDEQFF.